The clone carrying this T cell receptor beta chain was detected only a few times. Its specificity is unknown. Before thyroid surgery, none of the patients had received any treatment. Original processing methods: What underpinned the distant-metastasis classifier for papillary thyroid cancer was the set of CDR3 differences across clinicopathological groups. TCRdb recomputed clones from the PCR reads via MiXCR. Here the V and J calls rest on TCRdb's processing, not on the authors' analysis. The table records fewer than 70,000 clones, under 30% of them present only once. The CDR3 loop spans 16 amino acids. Germline CDR1 is SGHAT and CDR2 is FQNNGV. V dropped 5 bases and J dropped 2 bases, with 13 bases sitting between them. The data were obtained in a study of metastatic and nonmetastatic thyroid tumors. Study summary: From malignant and benign thyroid patients, repertoires in blood and in tumor or nodule tissue were compared.

Regarding the study as a whole: TCR beta diversity was reportedly significantly higher in malignant thyroid tumors than benign nodules, in blood and tumor.

V is TRBV11-2 and J is TRBJ2-6; either TRBD1 or TRBD2 may supply D (5 bases each). The TCR originated in a female donor with papillary thyroid cancer or a benign thyroid nodule (not recorded which). Some clones in this sample may be carry-over from other donors' samples. Sequenced sample: blood. CDR3 residues: CASSIPGATGANVLTF. CDR3 sequence (DNA): TGTGCCAGCAGCATCCCCGGGGCCACTGGGGCCAACGTCCTGACTTTC. Supplemented by reference TRBV11-2 and TRBJ2-6, the full variable domain reads EAGVAQSPRYKIIEKRQSVAFWCNPISGHATLYWYQQILGQGPKLLIQFQNNGVVDDSQLPKDRFSAERLKGVDSTLKIQPAKLEDSAVYLCASSIPGATGANVLTFGAGSRLTVL.